This T cell receptor (beta chain) was documented in a study of cytomegalovirus exposure and HLA in healthy donors. A multiplex PCR was run with 60 Vbeta primers and 13 Jbeta primers. TCRdb's copy holds only in-frame clones and misses some; the assay was immunoSEQ multiplex PCR. This table has around 130,000 clones, around 65% appearing once. General study findings and limits: A later analysis reported that several of the most significant clusters appeared to be linked to common viral pathogens, among them Epstein-Barr virus.

As to this clone: What it recognizes is unknown.

Sample: PBMCs. The TCR comes from a male donor in good health and CMV-seronegative.

CDR3 DNA sequence: TGTGCCAGCAGCCCCCCCCACCCAAGGACAGGGGAGAACACCGGGGAGCTGTTTTTT. It codes for CASSPPHPRTGENTGELFF. The chain is built from TRBV9 and TRBJ2-2; 9 bases line up with TRBD1. The CDR3 extends over 19 amino acids. V gave up 4 bases and J gave up 1 base; unmatched junction bases: 14. CDR1 is SGDLS and CDR2 is YYNGEE in the germline V gene.